These T cell receptor beta chains were read from a single sample in a study of early T cells in non-severe SARS-CoV-2 infection. TCRdb used MiXCR to reprocess the 5' RACE reads, holding one entry per CDR3 protein. The profile shows roughly 43,000 distinct CDR3 sequences, around a quarter of them singletons. The specimen comprised whole blood, sampled at baseline. The receptors here all came from an adult who was a healthcare worker with PCR-confirmed SARS-CoV-2 infection or an uninfected control (not recorded which). Both conserved end residues are part of each CDR3. Fields, in order: CDR3 length, D gene, J gene, clone size, V gene, CDR3 DNA, CDR3 protein. D genes are given only for firm matches. Clone size is stated in some rows and not others, as once, few, many or a class when expanded.

>15|TRBD1|TRBJ2-5|.|TRBV7-3
TGTGCCAGCAGCTTAGTGGGACAGGGGGCTGAGACCCAGTACTTC
CASSLVGQGAETQYF
>16|TRBD2|TRBJ2-5|.|TRBV20-1
TGCAGTGCTAGAGTCATCCGGGGGGTGTACCAAGAGACCCAGTACTTC
CSARVIRGVYQETQYF
>13|.|TRBJ2-4|.|TRBV29-1
TGCAGCGTAGTGTCTCAGCCCAAAAACATTCAGTACTTC
CSVVSQPKNIQYF
>11|.|TRBJ1-2|.|TRBV20-1
TGCAGTGCTGCAACTGCCTATGGCTACACCTTC
CSAATAYGYTF
>14|.|TRBJ2-3|few|TRBV18
TGTGCCAGCTCTCGGGACTCCGGACCAGATACGCAGTATTTT
CASSRDSGPDTQYF
>15|TRBD1|TRBJ1-5|medium-sized|TRBV12-3/TRBV12-4
TGTGCCAGCAGTCTAACAGGGGTGGGGAATCAGCCCCAGCATTTT
CASSLTGVGNQPQHF
>15|.|TRBJ1-1|.|TRBV4-3
TGCGCCAGCAGCCAAACCGGGTCAGGGGACACTGAAGCTTTCTTT
CASSQTGSGDTEAFF
>14|.|TRBJ1-6|.|TRBV7-2
TGTGCCAGCAGCTTCGGACCCCAAGGGGAGGCCCTCCACTTT
CASSFGPQGEALHF
>12|.|TRBJ2-1|.|TRBV7-8
TGTGCCAGCCGATGGATGAACAATGAGCAGTTCTTC
CASRWMNNEQFF
>14|TRBD1|TRBJ1-1|once|TRBV2
TGTGCCAGCAGTGATAGGACAGGGGGTAGAGTAGCTTTCTTT
CASSDRTGGRVAFF
>15|.|TRBJ1-6|few|TRBV7-2
TGTGCCAGCAGCTTAGTCCCAGGGGCAAATTCACCCCTCCACTTT
CASSLVPGANSPLHF
>18|TRBD1|TRBJ2-1|.|TRBV7-8
TGTGCCAGCAGCCTTAAATCAGCTACAGGGGGCTCCTACAATGAGCAGTTCTTC
CASSLKSATGGSYNEQFF
>12|.|TRBJ1-2|many|TRBV5-1
TGCGCCAGCAGCGTGTCCAACTATGGCTACACCTTC
CASSVSNYGYTF
>14|TRBD2|TRBJ2-3|.|TRBV2
TGTGCCACACCGGGGCGGGGGGGCACAGATACGCAGTATTTT
CATPGRGGTDTQYF
>14|TRBD1|TRBJ1-2|.|TRBV2
TGTGCCAGCAGTCCGACGGGACAGGGTCATGGCTACACCTTC
CASSPTGQGHGYTF
>14|TRBD2|TRBJ2-3|few|TRBV6-6
TGTGCCAGCAGTTACCGGACTAGGGAAGATACGCAGTATTTT
CASSYRTREDTQYF
>16|TRBD2|TRBJ2-1|.|TRBV19
TGTGCCAGTAGTCCACGGACTAGCGGGGGATACAATGAGCAGTTCTTC
CASSPRTSGGYNEQFF
>14|TRBD1|TRBJ2-7|.|TRBV12-3/TRBV12-4
TGTGCCAGCAGCAACTACAGGGGGCTCAACGAGCAGTACTTC
CASSNYRGLNEQYF
>14|.|TRBJ2-2|.|TRBV27
TGTGCCAGCAGTTTTGGGACGAACACCGGGGAGCTGTTTTTT
CASSFGTNTGELFF
>14|TRBD1|TRBJ2-7|.|TRBV11-2
TGTGCCAGCAGGGGACAGGTCCTTTGGGACGAGCAGTACTTC
CASRGQVLWDEQYF
>15|.|TRBJ1-2|few|TRBV4-1
TGCGCCAGCAGCCAAGACTGGATACTTAACTATGGCTACACCTTC
CASSQDWILNYGYTF
>14|.|TRBJ1-1|.|TRBV5-1
TGCGCCAGCAGCACCCGGACTCTGAACACTGAAGCTTTCTTT
CASSTRTLNTEAFF
>12|.|TRBJ2-1|.|TRBV4-1
TGCGCCAGCAGCCAAGAAAGGCAGGAGCAGTTCTTC
CASSQERQEQFF
>16|.|TRBJ2-1|many|TRBV11-2
TGTGCCAGCAGCTTAGGTGGGGAGAGCTCCTACAATGAGCAGTTCTTC
CASSLGGESSYNEQFF
>15|TRBD1|TRBJ1-5|few|TRBV4-1
TGCGCCAGCAGCCTATCGGGACAGCCAAATCAGCCCCAGCATTTT
CASSLSGQPNQPQHF
>15|TRBD1|TRBJ2-7|medium-sized|TRBV15
TGTGCCACCAGCAGCGAATCCAGGGGGCTCTACGAGCAGTACTTC
CATSSESRGLYEQYF
>14|TRBD1|TRBJ2-3|.|TRBV6-4
TGTGCCAGCAGTGACTCAGGGGGCGCAGATACGCAGTATTTT
CASSDSGGADTQYF